The next 31 T cell receptor beta chains were all read from a single sample in a study of cytomegalovirus exposure and HLA in healthy donors. PCR was performed using 60 Vbeta and 13 Jbeta primers. The assay was immunoSEQ multiplex PCR, and TCRdb's table has in-frame clones only and misses some. The table shows 150,000 to 200,000 clones, with roughly 78% occurring only once. The source material was PBMCs. The receptors were sampled from a man aged 40-49 years in good health and CMV-seropositive.

The chain joins TRBV5-1 to TRBJ1-1, with 8 bases lining up with TRBD1. CDR3 size: 14 residues. Germline assignment: CDR1 SGHRS and CDR2 YFSETQ. V gave up 2 bases and J gave up 4 bases; unmatched junction bases: 4. The CDR3 sequence: CASSFQGALTEAFF. The CDR3, as DNA: TGCGCCAGCAGCTTCCAGGGGGCCCTCACTGAAGCTTTCTTT.

The chain has TRBV2 and TRBJ2-7; 7 nucleotides line up with TRBD1. CDR3 length equals 14 residues. The germline gives CDR1 SNHLY, CDR2 FYNNEI. The V segment lost 1 base and the J segment 3 bases; nucleotides outside the gene matches: 3. The CDR3 nucleotides are TGTGCCAGCAGTGAAGAGACAGGGAACTACGAGCAGTACTTC. This encodes CASSEETGNYEQYF.

The CDR3 DNA is TGTGCCAGCAGTAATACAGGGGATCCCACTGAAGCTTTCTTT. This translates into CASSNTGDPTEAFF. The rearrangement links TRBV11-2 to TRBJ1-1, with TRBD1 matching 7 bases. The CDR3 extends over 14 amino acids. The trim removed 6 bases at V and 4 bases at J, leaving 8 bases unmatched. Germline CDR1 reads SGHAT; CDR2 reads FQNNGV.

The chain's CDR3 is CASRPQGVFTEAFF. The CDR3 DNA reads TGTGCCAGCAGACCTCAGGGGGTCTTCACTGAAGCTTTCTTT. This rearrangement joins TRBV6-1 to TRBJ1-1, with 7 nucleotides matching TRBD1. The CDR3 is made up of 14 amino acids. Losses at the gene ends were 6 bases for V and 4 bases for J; bases not matched to a gene: 8. Per the germline V gene, CDR1 is MNHNS and CDR2 is SASEGT.

The V gene is TRBV2, the J gene TRBJ2-5; TRBD1 agrees at 9 bases. The CDR3 loop spans 15 amino acids. The V gene end was trimmed by 4 bases and the J gene end by 1 base; junction bases not matched to a gene: 4. The germline CDR1 and CDR2 sequences are SNHLY and FYNNEI. CDR3 in DNA: TGTGCCAGCAGTGCAGGGACAGGGACCCAAGAGACCCAGTACTTC. Translated: CASSAGTGTQETQYF.

A remark on this clone: This same CDR3 is encoded by further DNA sequences in the sample. The rearrangement links TRBV5-1 to TRBJ1-1; 8 bases map to TRBD1. V shed 4 bases, J shed 3 bases, and the junction held 2 bases outside the gene matches. Looked up from germline, CDR1 is SGHRS and CDR2 is YFSETQ. This CDR3 has 13 amino acids. The CDR3 is CASSLTGDTEAFF. In nucleotides, the CDR3 is TGCGCCAGCAGCCTGACAGGGGACACTGAAGCTTTCTTT.

The chain links TRBV9 to TRBJ2-7; 7 bases line up with TRBD2. Germline V gene sequence: CDR1 SGDLS, CDR2 YYNGEE. The V segment lost 4 bases and the J segment 4 bases; nucleotides outside the gene matches: 8. This CDR3 spans 14 amino acids. The CDR3 sequence is CASSSRGVPYEQYF. In nucleotides, the CDR3 is TGTGCCAGCAGCAGTCGGGGGGTCCCTTACGAGCAGTACTTC. Using reference TRBV9 and TRBJ2-7 for the parts outside the CDR3, the full variable domain is DSGVTQTPKHLITATGQRVTLRCSPRSGDLSVYWYQQSLDQGLQFLIQYYNGEERAKGNILERFSAQQFPDLHSELNLSSLELGDSALYFCASSSRGVPYEQYFGPGTRLTVT.

The chain recombines TRBV5-1 with TRBJ1-4; D is perhaps TRBD1 (6 bases). CDR1 SGHRS and CDR2 YFSETQ come from the germline V gene. CDR3 size: 14 residues. The V and J ends lost 5 bases and 4 bases respectively, with 12 bases between them. The CDR3 DNA sequence: TGCGCCAGCAGGAAGACAGGTAGTAATGAAAAACTGTTTTTT. Encoded protein: CASRKTGSNEKLFF.

The genes are TRBV6-6 and TRBJ1-6; 8 bases agree with TRBD1. The germline gives CDR1 MNHNY, CDR2 SVGAGI (reference sequence). The V segment lost 7 bases and the J segment 11 bases; nucleotides outside the gene matches: 16. The CDR3 is made up of 16 amino acids. CDR3 bases: TGTGCCAGCACCAAAAGGGGGACAGGTGGGATGACACCCCTCCACTTT. It translates to CASTKRGTGGMTPLHF.

This chain connects TRBV7-6 to TRBJ2-1; 9 bases line up with TRBD2. Germline V CDR1 and CDR2: SGHVS, FNYEAQ. The CDR3 contains 18 residues. Losses at the gene ends were 0 bases for V and 3 bases for J; bases not matched to a gene: 9. The CDR3 region has the DNA TGTGCCAGCAGCTTAGCGCAAACGGGACTAGCCCTCTACAATGAGCAGTTCTTC. As protein: CASSLAQTGLALYNEQFF.

The J gene is TRBJ2-1, the V gene TRBV5-4; TRBD2 agrees at 7 bases. The CDR3 contains 15 residues. Germline values: CDR1 SGHNT, CDR2 YYREEE (reference sequence). J was trimmed by 0 bases and V by 0 bases; bases with no gene match: 0. CDR3 DNA sequence: TGTGCCAGCAGCTTGGGCGGGAGCTCCTACAATGAGCAGTTCTTC. Protein product: CASSLGGSSYNEQFF. The whole variable domain, remainder taken from reference TRBV5-4 and TRBJ2-1, is ETGVTQSPTHLIKTRGQQVTLRCSSQSGHNTVSWYQQALGQGPQFIFQYYREEENGRGNFPPRFSGLQFPNYSSELNVNALELDDSALYLCASSLGGSSYNEQFFGPGTRLTVL.

Regarding this clone: At one of its ends the junction is not consistent with the germline gene, which may arise from a read error. The rearrangement uses TRBV7-9 and TRBJ1-1; 8 nucleotides agree with TRBD1. Germline V gene sequence: CDR1 SEHNR, CDR2 FQNEAQ (reference sequence). The CDR3 consists of 17 residues. The CDR3 here is CSSSLGGQGALNTEAFF. CDR3 bases: TGTTCCAGCAGCTTAGGGGGTCAGGGGGCATTGAACACTGAAGCTTTCTTT.

The chain employs TRBV6-1 and TRBJ2-7; tentative D call: TRBD1 (6 bases). This CDR3 has 14 residues. V gave up 3 bases and J gave up 7 bases, with 16 bases separating them. Germline V gene data show CDR1 as MNHNS and CDR2 as SASEGT. The DNA of the CDR3 is TGTGCCAGCAGTGAGATACAGGGAGTGGGAGAGCAGTACTTC. Residues: CASSEIQGVGEQYF.

The chain employs TRBV7-6 and TRBJ2-2; possibly TRBD2 for D (7 bases). CDR1 SGHVS and CDR2 FNYEAQ come from the germline V gene. There are 15 residues in the CDR3. V was shortened by 3 bases and J by 0 bases, with 8 bases between the two germline ends. The CDR3 DNA reads as TGTGCCAGCAGCTTGGGGGGGCCGAACACCGGGGAGCTGTTTTTT. It yields the protein CASSLGGPNTGELFF.

This sequence joins TRBV11-2 and TRBJ1-4; maybe TRBD1 (5 bases). Germline V gives CDR1 SGHAT, CDR2 FQNNGV. The CDR3 consists of 14 residues. V dropped 5 bases and J dropped 10 bases, with 17 bases sitting between them. The DNA of the CDR3 is TGTGCCAGCAGCCGGTCTGAGACAGTAGGAAAACTGTTTTTT. Translation gives CASSRSETVGKLFF.

The chain uses TRBV11-3 and TRBJ2-7, with D perhaps TRBD1 (6 bases). The germline V gene has CDR1 SGHNT and CDR2 YENEEA. CDR3 size: 15 residues. V was clipped by 5 bases and J by 2 bases, with 16 bases between them. As DNA, the CDR3 is TGTGCCAGCAGCCTAGGGGCGGACAGCCCCTACGAGCAGTACTTC. Its protein product is CASSLGADSPYEQYF.

This clone was seen once. The J gene is TRBJ2-3, the V gene TRBV6-7, with TRBD2 matching 8 bases. TRBV6-7 is an ORF; its function is uncertain. The CDR3 spans 17 residues. The V segment lost 10 bases and the J segment 2 bases; nucleotides outside the gene matches: 17. The CDR3 bases are TGTGCCACCCCCTGCCGGTTAACGGGGGGGATCACAGATACGCAGTATTTT. It is translated as CATPCRLTGGITDTQYF.

The count of this clone is one. The gene calls are TRBV7-8 and TRBJ2-7; 7 nucleotides agree with TRBD1. V gave up 0 bases and J gave up 1 base; unmatched junction bases: 3. CDR3 length: 15 residues. CDR1 and CDR2 (germline): SGHVS, FQNEAQ. The CDR3 nucleotides read TGTGCCAGCAGCTTAGCGGACAGGCCGTCCTACGAGCAGTACTTC. It yields the protein CASSLADRPSYEQYF.

The chain has TRBV7-2 and TRBJ2-2; 12 bases are a match to TRBD2. The CDR3 loop spans 16 amino acids. CDR1 and CDR2 (germline): SGHTA, FQGNSA. J gave up 7 bases and V 5 bases, and 8 bases lay outside the gene matches. CDR3 region: CASSRRASGGVGELFF. Here the CDR3 DNA reads TGTGCCAGCAGCCGTAGGGCTAGCGGGGGGGTCGGGGAGCTGTTTTTT. The whole variable domain, remainder taken from reference TRBV7-2 and TRBJ2-2, is GAGVSQSPSNKVTEKGKDVELRCDPISGHTALYWYRQSLGQGLEFLIYFQGNSAPDKSGLPSDRFSAERTGGSVSTLTIQRTQQEDSAVYLCASSRRASGGVGELFFGEGSRLTVL.

The chain couples TRBV5-4 to TRBJ2-1; TRBD2 matches at 11 bases. In germline, CDR1 is SGHNT, CDR2 YYREEE (reference sequence). The CDR3 runs 15 residues. After removal of 0 bases from V and 5 bases from J, the junction contained 1 base not matched to a gene. The CDR3 sequence: CASSLGLAGHNEQFF. The CDR3 bases are TGTGCCAGCAGCTTGGGACTAGCGGGGCACAATGAGCAGTTCTTC.

The J gene is TRBJ2-1, the V gene TRBV7-6; 7 positions match TRBD1. CDR3 length: 13 amino acids. V was pared by 4 bases and J by 3 bases, with 0 bases of the junction left unmatched. The germline V gene encodes CDR1 SGHVS and CDR2 FNYEAQ. In DNA, the CDR3 is TGTGCCAGCAGCTACAGGGGCTACAATGAGCAGTTCTTC. This codes for CASSYRGYNEQFF.

The chain carries TRBV5-4 and TRBJ2-2; 8 bases are shared with TRBD2. With V trimmed by 5 bases and J by 7 bases, 10 bases remained unmatched. Germline V CDR1 and CDR2: SGHNT, YYREEE (reference sequence). The CDR3 is 15 amino acids. CDR3 protein: CASRAGLDYSGELFF. Here the CDR3 DNA reads TGTGCCAGCAGGGCGGGACTAGACTATAGCGGGGAGCTGTTTTTT.

This chain joins TRBV7-9 and TRBJ1-6; 10 bases align to TRBD1. Germline V gene lookup returns CDR1 SEHNR and CDR2 FQNEAQ (reference sequence). The ends lost 5 bases at V and 8 bases at J; junction bases unmatched: 6. The CDR3 is made up of 15 amino acids. CDR3 amino acids: CASSRGGTGDSPLHF. For the CDR3, the DNA is TGTGCCAGCAGCCGAGGAGGGACAGGGGATTCACCCCTCCACTTT.

V is TRBV27 and J is TRBJ2-2; TRBD2 agrees at 7 bases. This CDR3 region has 15 residues. V was pared by 2 bases and J by 7 bases, with 7 bases of the junction left unmatched. Germline V gene lookup returns CDR1 MNHEY and CDR2 SMNVEV (reference sequence). The CDR3 here is CASSLRLAYGGELFF. For the CDR3, the DNA is TGTGCCAGCAGTTTAAGACTAGCTTACGGCGGGGAGCTGTTTTTT.

The chain uses TRBV30 and TRBJ1-2; maybe TRBD1 (5 bases). V was clipped by 3 bases and J by 7 bases, with 15 bases between them. The CDR3 runs to 13 residues. Germline V gene sequence: CDR1 GTSNPN, CDR2 SVGIG (reference sequence). The CDR3 protein is CAWSPPGLGGYTF. CDR3 DNA: TGTGCCTGGAGCCCCCCAGGGTTGGGTGGCTACACCTTC.

The chain carries TRBV4-3 and TRBJ2-6; no firm D call. Deletions cut 0 bases from V and 0 bases from J, with 9 bases between. The germline CDR1 and CDR2 sequences are LGHNA and YSLEER. The CDR3 runs 17 residues. The CDR3 bases are TGCGCCAGCAGCCAAGAGAGAACGGGCTCTGGGGCCAACGTCCTGACTTTC. Translating gives CASSQERTGSGANVLTF.

The chain uses TRBV5-8 and TRBJ1-5; 9 bases are shared with TRBD1. Germline V gives CDR1 SGHTS, CDR2 YDEGEE. V lost 3 bases to trimming and J lost 5 bases; unmatched junction nucleotides: 3. CDR3 size: 14 residues. DNA of the CDR3: TGTGCCAGCAGCTGGGGACAGGGACATCAGCCCCAGCATTTT. The encoded protein is CASSWGQGHQPQHF.

The CDR3 here is CASSYSAGMETQYF. The CDR3, as DNA: TGTGCCAGCAGTTACTCCGCCGGGATGGAGACCCAGTACTTC. This chain uses TRBV27 with TRBJ2-5, with D tentatively TRBD2 (5 bases). Germline-derived CDR1 and CDR2 are MNHEY and SMNVEV (reference sequence). V was trimmed by 4 bases and J by 5 bases, leaving 14 bases between them. The CDR3 is made up of 14 amino acids.

This clone was counted a single time. The J gene is TRBJ2-7, the V gene TRBV4-2; 9 bases agree with TRBD1. Unmatched junction bases numbered 5, after V lost 0 bases and J lost 2 bases. Germline values: CDR1 LGHNA, CDR2 YNFKEQ. The CDR3 totals 16 residues. The CDR3 sequence: CASSQDRDREAYEQYF. The DNA for the CDR3 is TGTGCCAGCAGCCAAGACAGGGACAGGGAAGCCTACGAGCAGTACTTC.

The J gene is TRBJ1-2, the V gene TRBV27; D remains unclear. The CDR3 runs to 16 residues. Germline values: CDR1 MNHEY, CDR2 SMNVEV (reference sequence). V was trimmed by 5 bases and J by 4 bases, leaving 20 bases between them. The CDR3: CASSLFASSYGYGYTF. The CDR3 coding sequence is TGTGCCAGCAGTCTATTCGCCTCGAGCTATGGCTATGGCTACACCTTC.

The gene calls are TRBV7-9 and TRBJ2-2; 8 nucleotides line up with TRBD2. In germline, CDR1 is SEHNR, CDR2 FQNEAQ (reference sequence). CDR3 length: 15 residues. The V gene end was trimmed by 2 bases and the J gene end by 3 bases; junction bases not matched to a gene: 2. This chain's CDR3 is CASSLLAGHTGELFF. As DNA, the CDR3 is TGTGCCAGCAGCTTATTAGCGGGGCACACCGGGGAGCTGTTTTTT.